The TCR beta chain under discussion was sequenced for a study of cytomegalovirus exposure and HLA in healthy donors. Study-level findings and limits: Later on, an analysis tied 15,000 or so TCR beta sequences to HLA alleles at 0.05 false discovery rate.

The study ran its PCR with 60 Vbeta and 13 Jbeta primers. TCRdb keeps only in-frame clones here, not all; method: immunoSEQ multiplex PCR. This sample has around 140,000 clones, with around 82% found just once. This clone has only one observation. The antigen is unknown. CDR3 length equals 19 residues. Germline CDR1 SGHVS, CDR2 FNYEAQ. V was pared by 5 bases and J by 0 bases, with 15 bases of the junction left unmatched. Sequencing was performed on PBMCs. The receptor's source is a young woman in good health and CMV-seropositive. The V and J genes are TRBV7-6 and TRBJ2-3; 9 bases agree with TRBD2. CDR3 coding DNA: TGTGCCAGCAGCATGCTACCTAGCGGGGAGTCCCATAGCACAGATACGCAGTATTTT. The encoded protein is CASSMLPSGESHSTDTQYF.